These T cell receptor beta chains were read from a single sample in a study of T cells in Graves' hyperthyroidism and ophthalmopathy. Using its own MiXCR run on the multiplex PCR reads, TCRdb lists one record per CDR3 protein. The sample holds some 600,000 distinct CDR3 sequences, 14% seen once. The material sequenced was blood. These receptors all come from a woman in her twenties or thirties with Graves' hyperthyroidism that later progressed to Graves' ophthalmopathy. The CDR3 runs from the conserved cysteine through the conserved F or W. A D gene is named only where the DNA matches it firmly. Size is omitted from some rows. Given values are once, few, many or a class for expanded clones.

clone_size | j_call | d_call | v_call | cdr3_nt | cdr3_aa
many | TRBJ1-1 | - | TRBV11-2 | TGTGCCAGCAGCCTACGTCGGGCGAACACTGAAGCTTTCTTT | CASSLRRANTEAFF
many | TRBJ2-6 | TRBD1 | TRBV28 | TGTGCCAGCGGTGGGGGACAGGATTTCTCTGGGGCCAACGTCCTGACTTTC | CASGGGQDFSGANVLTF
few | TRBJ2-6 | TRBD1 | TRBV3-1 | TGTGCCAGCAGCCAAGAAGACAGGGCCGGGGCCAACGTCCTGACTTTC | CASSQEDRAGANVLTF
- | TRBJ2-1 | - | TRBV28 | TGTGCCAGCAGTTTCGTAGGGGTGGGCAATGAGCAGTTCTTC | CASSFVGVGNEQFF
- | TRBJ2-2 | TRBD2 | TRBV20-1 | TGCAGTGCTAGAACAGCGGGAGCGAACACCGGGGAGCTGTTTTTT | CSARTAGANTGELFF
many | TRBJ2-7 | - | TRBV29-1 | TGCAGCGTGACAGTTCCCTCCTACGAGCAGTACTTC | CSVTVPSYEQYF
many | TRBJ2-1 | - | TRBV15 | TGTGCCACCAGCAGAGATAGGGGCAGCTCCTACAATGAGCAGTTCTTC | CATSRDRGSSYNEQFF
few | TRBJ2-7 | - | TRBV9 | TGTGCCAGCGGCGTAGAACCTAGCAGCTCCTACGAGCAGTACTTC | CASGVEPSSSYEQYF
many | TRBJ2-1 | TRBD1 | TRBV29-1 | TGCAGCGTAAAAGGGCTGGACAGGGGGCGCGGGTATGAGCAGTTCTTC | CSVKGLDRGRGYEQFF
many | TRBJ1-1 | - | TRBV2 | TGTGCCAGCAGTGAAACAGGGCGACCTGAAGCTTTCTTT | CASSETGRPEAFF
many | TRBJ1-1 | - | TRBV12-3/TRBV12-4 | TGTGCCAGCAAATTACAGCTGAACACTGAAGCTTTCTTT | CASKLQLNTEAFF
many | TRBJ2-2 | TRBD2 | TRBV7-3 | TGTGCCAGCAGCTTAAACGCGGGAGGGAGCACCGGGGAGCTGTTTTTT | CASSLNAGGSTGELFF
many | TRBJ1-5 | - | TRBV30 | TGTGCCTGGACCGAGGGGCAGGGTCATCAGCCCCAGCATTTT | CAWTEGQGHQPQHF
many | TRBJ2-3 | TRBD2 | TRBV6-2/TRBV6-3 | TGTGCCAGCAGTGCCCGGACTAGCGGCACAGATACGCAGTATTTT | CASSARTSGTDTQYF
- | TRBJ1-3 | TRBD1 | TRBV6-5 | TGTGCCAGCAGTTACCAATTACAGGGGGCGAATGGGAACACCATATATTTT | CASSYQLQGANGNTIYF
few | TRBJ2-1 | TRBD2 | TRBV9 | TGTGCCAGCAGCGTAGGCGGTAGCGGGGACTACAATGAGCAGTTCTTC | CASSVGGSGDYNEQFF
many | TRBJ2-5 | TRBD2 | TRBV9 | TGTGCCAGCAGCGTAGCTGAGCGGGAGGGCCAGTACTTC | CASSVAEREGQYF
few | TRBJ2-1 | - | TRBV3-2 | TGTGCCAGCAGCCGCGTCTTTCCCGACTACAATGAGCAGTTCTTC | CASSRVFPDYNEQFF
- | TRBJ2-1 | TRBD1 | TRBV7-9 | TGTGCCAGCGAATACCCGGGACAGGTTCGTAATCCACTACCCAATGAGCAGTTCTTC | CASEYPGQVRNPLPNEQFF
many | TRBJ2-5 | - | TRBV10-3 | TGTGCCATCAGGGCCAAGGAACAAGAGACCCAGTACTTC | CAIRAKEQETQYF
many | TRBJ2-1 | - | TRBV2 | TGTGCCAGCAGGGATTCGGACTTCCACAATGAGCAGTTCTTC | CASRDSDFHNEQFF
many | TRBJ2-5 | - | TRBV20-1 | TGCAGTGGGACGGGACATCAAGAGACCCAGTACTTC | CSGTGHQETQYF
many | TRBJ2-2 | TRBD1 | TRBV28 | TGTGCCAGCACGACACCGGGACAGGGGGAGGCGGGGGAGCTGTTTTTT | CASTTPGQGEAGELFF
many | TRBJ2-7 | - | TRBV12-3/TRBV12-4 | TGTGCCAGCAGACGGAGTGACAGCTCCTACGAGCAGTACTTC | CASRRSDSSYEQYF
many | TRBJ2-5 | TRBD2 | TRBV19 | TGTGCCAGTAGTATAGCGGGAGGGCCGCGCGAGACCCAGTACTTC | CASSIAGGPRETQYF
few | TRBJ2-2 | - | TRBV6-1 | TGTGCCAGCAGTCCAATGACAGGGAACACCGGGGAGCTGTTTTTT | CASSPMTGNTGELFF
- | TRBJ2-7 | TRBD1 | TRBV7-3 | TGTGCCAGCAGCCCAACAGGGGTTTCGGGTGAGCAGTACTTC | CASSPTGVSGEQYF
few | TRBJ1-3 | TRBD1 | TRBV7-6 | TGTGCCAGCAGCCTGGGACAGCCTGGAAACACCATATATTTT | CASSLGQPGNTIYF
many | TRBJ2-7 | TRBD1 | TRBV2 | TGTGCCAGCAACCTGGACAGGGGGCCCTACGAGCAGTACTTC | CASNLDRGPYEQYF
- | TRBJ1-2 | - | TRBV25-1 | TGTGCCAGCAGCCCCGGGCGGGAATTTGGCTACACCTTC | CASSPGREFGYTF
few | TRBJ1-5 | - | TRBV20-1 | TGCAGTGCTATTCCCCCAGAGTATAGCAATCAGCCCCAGCATTTT | CSAIPPEYSNQPQHF
many | TRBJ1-2 | - | TRBV20-1 | TGCAGTGCTGCGGATGGCTACACCTTC | CSAADGYTF
- | TRBJ1-1 | - | TRBV6-5 | TGTGCCAGCAGTTACTCGAAACAGGGAACGGACACTGAAGCTTTCTTT | CASSYSKQGTDTEAFF
- | TRBJ1-1 | - | TRBV12-3/TRBV12-4 | TGTGCCAGCTCACCTCCAGGTTTCATGAACACTGAAGCTTTCTTT | CASSPPGFMNTEAFF
few | TRBJ2-1 | TRBD1 | TRBV24-1 | TGTGCCACCAGTGATTCCCCGAGGACAGGGGGCCTTGAGCAGTTCTTC | CATSDSPRTGGLEQFF
many | TRBJ2-1 | TRBD2 | TRBV24-1 | TGTGCCACCAGTGACTGGACTAGCGGACTATACAATGAGCAGTTCTTC | CATSDWTSGLYNEQFF
- | TRBJ2-5 | TRBD2 | TRBV20-1 | TGCAGTGCTAGACTAGCGGGAGGGCCTAGAGAGACCCAGTACTTC | CSARLAGGPRETQYF
many | TRBJ2-1 | TRBD2 | TRBV20-1 | TGCAGTGCTAGCCCTCTGACTAGCGGGGCTCCTTACAATGAGCAGTTCTTC | CSASPLTSGAPYNEQFF
- | TRBJ2-7 | - | TRBV7-4 | TGTGCCAGCAGCGGATGGGGACGCAACCTGAGGGTGGTCCCCTACGAGCAGTACTTC | CASSGWGRNLRVVPYEQYF
- | TRBJ2-2 | TRBD2 | TRBV6-1 | TGTGCCAGCAGTACGCGGGGGGGTATCAACACCGGGGAGCTGTTTTTT | CASSTRGGINTGELFF
once | TRBJ2-5 | TRBD2 | TRBV20-1 | TGCAGTGCTGGGCCGACTAGCGGGAGACAAGAGACCCAGTACTTC | CSAGPTSGRQETQYF
many | TRBJ2-7 | TRBD2 | TRBV28 | TGTGCCAGCAGGACTAGCGGTGAAATCCCAGAGTACAACTCCTACGAGCAGTACTTC | CASRTSGEIPEYNSYEQYF
few | TRBJ2-1 | TRBD1 | TRBV25-1 | TGTGCCAGCCAAAGGACAGGGGCGGATGAGCAGTTCTTC | CASQRTGADEQFF